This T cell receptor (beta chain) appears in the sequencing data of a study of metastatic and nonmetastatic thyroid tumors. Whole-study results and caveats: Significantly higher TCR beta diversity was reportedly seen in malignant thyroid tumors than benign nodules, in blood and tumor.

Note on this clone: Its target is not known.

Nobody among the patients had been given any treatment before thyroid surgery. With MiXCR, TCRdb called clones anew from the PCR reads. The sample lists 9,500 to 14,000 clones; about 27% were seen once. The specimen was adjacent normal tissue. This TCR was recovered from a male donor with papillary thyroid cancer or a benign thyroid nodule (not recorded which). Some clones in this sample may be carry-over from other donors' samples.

CDR3 nucleotide sequence: TGTGCCAGCTCTTACACAGATACGCAGTATTTT. Translating gives CASSYTDTQYF. V and J are TRBV18 and TRBJ2-3, with D unresolved. The CDR3 runs to 11 residues. Trimming took 6 bases from V and 2 from J, leaving 3 bases between them. Looked up from germline, CDR1 is KGHSH and CDR2 is LQKENI.